The 25 T cell receptor beta chains in this list originate from one sample, sequenced in a study of blood T cells in healthy people across ages. It was with a sample-barcoded 5' primer and a J-beta primer mix that a second PCR of roughly 6 to 12 cycles was run. One entry per CDR3 protein results from TCRdb running MiXCR on the 5' RACE reads. In the table there are under 800,000 distinct CDR3 sequences, approximately 21% of which are singletons. The specimen was blood. All receptors derive from a man in his 70s in good health.

This clonotype was detected many times. The genes are TRBV7-2 and TRBJ1-5, with TRBD1 matching over 10 bases. This CDR3 spans 15 amino acids. Germline trimming cut 3 bases from V and 7 bases from J; bases unmatched to any gene: 6. The germline V gene has CDR1 SGHTA and CDR2 FQGNSA. The CDR3 nucleotides read TGTGCCAGCAGCTTCGACAGGGGGCCGGCGCAGCCCCAGCATTTT. Its protein is CASSFDRGPAQPQHF.

The chain couples TRBV6-1 to TRBJ2-4; D is unclear. In germline, CDR1 is MNHNS, CDR2 SASEGT. The CDR3 loop spans 11 amino acids. V was pared by 6 bases and J by 14 bases, with 14 bases between. The CDR3 DNA follows: TGTGCCAGCAGGAAGGGTCCTCGGGAGTACTTC. Amino acid sequence: CASRKGPREYF.

This clonotype was observed a handful of times. The chain carries TRBV20-1 and TRBJ2-3, with 7 bases fitting TRBD2. J was trimmed by 2 bases and V by 2 bases; bases with no gene match: 4. From germline, CDR1 is DFQATT and CDR2 SNEGSKA (reference sequence). CDR3 length equals 14 residues. Here the CDR3 reads CSARLAESTDTQYF. The CDR3 DNA is TGCAGTGCTAGACTAGCGGAATCCACAGATACGCAGTATTTT.

Many counts were recorded for this clonotype. V usage is TRBV5-1 and J usage is TRBJ2-3, with TRBD2 identical over 11 bases. Germline loops: CDR1 SGHRS, CDR2 YFSETQ. The CDR3 contains 17 residues. Trimming took 1 base from V and 5 from J; bases not matched to a gene: 9. Here the CDR3 DNA reads TGCGCCAGCAGCTTGTCCCTAGCGGGAGGTCGATTAGATACGCAGTATTTT. Translation: CASSLSLAGGRLDTQYF.

This sequence joins TRBV4-3 and TRBJ2-1; D is uncertain. Per germline, CDR1 LGHNA and CDR2 YSLEER. The CDR3 loop spans 15 amino acids. V lost 0 bases, J lost 6 bases, and 12 bases lay in between. The CDR3 protein is CASSQDDLAVNEQFF. Here the CDR3 DNA reads TGCGCCAGCAGCCAAGACGACCTTGCGGTCAATGAGCAGTTCTTC.

The V and J genes are TRBV11-2 and TRBJ2-2; a weak D match, TRBD2 (5 bases). Trimming removed 3 bases from V and 5 bases from J, with 13 bases in between. Germline V gene sequence: CDR1 SGHAT, CDR2 FQNNGV. The CDR3 sequence is 15 residues long. DNA of the CDR3: TGTGCCAGCAGCTTGCTAGGGAGTCGGACCGGGGAGCTGTTTTTT. Translation: CASSLLGSRTGELFF.

The gene calls are TRBV20-1 and TRBJ2-1; 13 nucleotides agree with TRBD2. This CDR3 spans 15 amino acids. The V and J ends lost 4 bases and 6 bases, in that order; junction bases with no gene match: 6. From germline, CDR1 is DFQATT and CDR2 SNEGSKA (reference sequence). The CDR3 nucleotides are TGCAGTGCTAAGACTAGCGGGAGGTTTGTCAATGAGCAGTTCTTC. Its translation is CSAKTSGRFVNEQFF.

This clonotype occurred a few times. The rearrangement links TRBV20-1 to TRBJ1-2; D is perhaps TRBD1 (6 bases). Trimming pared 0 bases from V and 0 bases from J, leaving 23 bases between. The CDR3 is 19 amino acids. Germline loops: CDR1 DFQATT, CDR2 SNEGSKA (reference sequence). In DNA form, the CDR3 reads TGCAGTGCTAGAGATCCCATCCTACGGGGGGGGCGTGCTAACTATGGCTACACCTTC. It translates to CSARDPILRGGRANYGYTF.

This sequence joins TRBV7-9 and TRBJ2-1; 13 bases match TRBD2. The ends lost 10 bases at V and 9 bases at J; junction bases unmatched: 12. This CDR3 is built from 15 residues. Germline-derived CDR1 and CDR2 are SEHNR and FQNEAQ (reference sequence). The CDR3 DNA reads TGTGCCAACGATTTCCCGGGACTAGCGGGAACTGAGCAGTTCTTC. Its protein is CANDFPGLAGTEQFF.

This clonotype was detected a few times. The chain couples TRBV10-3 to TRBJ2-7, with 11 bases aligning to TRBD2. V dropped 10 bases and J dropped 5; count of bases not matched to a gene: 16. The CDR3 runs to 16 residues. The germline gives CDR1 ENHRY, CDR2 SYGVKD. The CDR3 region is CATGQGLAGGPNEQYF. CDR3 in DNA: TGTGCCACAGGACAGGGCTTAGCGGGAGGGCCCAACGAGCAGTACTTC.

The rearrangement joins TRBV5-1 to TRBJ2-3, with D perhaps given as TRBD1 or TRBD2 (5 bases each). Germline V lookup: CDR1 SGHRS, CDR2 YFSETQ. Trimming pared 2 bases from V and 0 bases from J, leaving 13 bases between. This CDR3 comprises 16 residues. CDR3 loop: CASSFPGGSSTDTQYF. In DNA form, the CDR3 reads TGCGCCAGCAGCTTCCCTGGGGGATCAAGCACAGATACGCAGTATTTT.

This clonotype was counted between two and nine times. The rearrangement links TRBV5-5 to TRBJ1-3; the D is unclear. The CDR3 covers 17 residues. Germline V gives CDR1 SGHKS, CDR2 YYEKEE (reference sequence). The ends were cut back, 4 bases at V and 0 bases at J, with 17 bases in the middle. CDR3 DNA sequence: TGTGCCAGCAGCCTGGGAGACGGCACCTTCTCTGGAAACACCATATATTTT. This gives the protein CASSLGDGTFSGNTIYF.

This clonotype has only a few counts. The DNA of the CDR3 is TGTGCCAGCAGCCCCGCAAACTACGAGCAGTACTTC. Its translation is CASSPANYEQYF. The chain links TRBV21-1 to TRBJ2-7; TRBD2 is the table's D call and was not checked against the DNA. TRBV21-1 is a listed pseudogene. The CDR3 spans 12 residues.

This chain connects TRBV30 to TRBJ2-5; 11 nucleotides line up with TRBD1. CDR3 length: 14 amino acids. J gave up 7 bases and V 2 bases, and 6 bases lay outside the gene matches. In germline, CDR1 is GTSNPN, CDR2 SVGIG (reference sequence). The CDR3 DNA follows: TGTGCCTGGAGTCGGGACAGGGGGTGGGGGACCCAGTACTTC. This translates into CAWSRDRGWGTQYF.

J is TRBJ2-7 and V is TRBV28; tentatively, D is TRBD1 (7 bases). Trimming cost V 10 bases and J 8 bases, with 15 bases left between them. This CDR3 has 11 amino acids. Germline CDR1 and CDR2: MDHEN and SYDVKM. CDR3 in DNA: TGTGCCACCACAGGGGAGGACAAGCAGTACTTC. Translation gives CATTGEDKQYF.

The chain links TRBV5-1 to TRBJ2-7; 7 nucleotides agree with TRBD2. The CDR3 extends over 14 amino acids. V dropped 1 base and J dropped 5; count of bases not matched to a gene: 6. The germline gives CDR1 SGHRS, CDR2 YFSETQ. The CDR3 DNA reads as TGCGCCAGCAGCTTGCAAGCGGGATCTCACGAGCAGTACTTC. Amino acid sequence: CASSLQAGSHEQYF.

V gene TRBV20-1 combines with J gene TRBJ2-7, with TRBD2 matching 7 bases. Trimming at V came to 6 bases and at J to 1 base, leaving 6 bases not matched to a gene. Germline CDR1 is DFQATT and CDR2 is SNEGSKA (reference sequence). This CDR3 has 13 amino acids. CDR3 sequence (DNA): TGCAGTGCCTGGAGTAGCGGGTCCTACGAGCAGTACTTC. This sequence encodes CSAWSSGSYEQYF.

The CDR3 spells CASSEAVLATNEQFF. CDR3 coding DNA: TGTGCCAGCAGTGAAGCGGTACTAGCGACCAATGAGCAGTTCTTC. The chain combines TRBV6-1 with TRBJ2-1; 7 nucleotides line up with TRBD2. The CDR3 has 15 residues. Trimming at V came to 0 bases and at J to 6 bases, leaving 5 bases not matched to a gene. Germline V gives CDR1 MNHNS, CDR2 SASEGT.

The sample holds a few counts of this clonotype. The CDR3 loop reads CSAHTDGQGSDEQYF. CDR3 sequence (DNA): TGCAGTGCGCACACCGACGGACAGGGATCCGACGAGCAGTACTTC. This chain links TRBV20-1 with TRBJ2-7, with TRBD1 identical over 8 bases. The V segment lost 6 bases and the J segment 5 bases; nucleotides outside the gene matches: 15. The CDR3 runs to 15 residues. Looked up from germline, CDR1 is DFQATT and CDR2 is SNEGSKA (reference sequence).

DNA for the CDR3: TGCGCCAGCAGCTTTTCGACCCGGGGCACCGGGGAGCTGTTTTTT. It is translated as CASSFSTRGTGELFF. The genes are TRBV5-1 and TRBJ2-2; TRBD2 is a possible D gene (5 bases). Germline CDR1 is SGHRS and CDR2 is YFSETQ. This CDR3 is built from 15 residues. V gave up 2 bases and J gave up 4 bases, with 12 bases separating them.

This clonotype was seen a few times. The rearrangement links TRBV28 to TRBJ2-6; D assignment may be TRBD1 or TRBD2 (5 bases each). This CDR3 is built from 15 residues. Looked up from germline, CDR1 is MDHEN and CDR2 is SYDVKM. Trimming removed 2 bases from V and 11 bases from J, with 16 bases in between. The CDR3 spells CASSLPGLRGYVLTF. The CDR3 bases are TGTGCCAGCAGTTTACCAGGCTTACGGGGCTACGTCCTGACTTTC.

The gene calls are TRBV25-1 and TRBJ2-7; no clear D. This CDR3 spans 14 amino acids. Germline V CDR1 and CDR2: MGHDK, SYGVNS. V lost 5 bases to trimming and J lost 3 bases, with 14 bases between them. CDR3 bases: TGTGCCAGCAGTCCAAGGACCGAGTTCTACGAGCAGTACTTC. It yields the protein CASSPRTEFYEQYF.

This clonotype was found a few times. This chain connects TRBV5-1 to TRBJ1-6, with D possibly being TRBD1 (5 bases). V lost 1 base and J lost 0, with 11 bases in between. This CDR3 is 17 amino acids long. Germline V lookup: CDR1 SGHRS, CDR2 YFSETQ. CDR3 nucleotide sequence: TGCGCCAGCAGCTTGCGGGACTCGAGCTCCTATAATTCACCCCTCCACTTT. This gives the protein CASSLRDSSSYNSPLHF. Together with reference TRBV5-1 and TRBJ1-6, the CDR3 gives the full variable domain: KAGVTQTPRYLIKTRGQQVTLSCSPISGHRSVSWYQQTPGQGLQFLFEYFSETQRNKGNFPGRFSGRQFSNSRSEMNVSTLELGDSALYLCASSLRDSSSYNSPLHFGNGTRLTVT.

In this sample, this clonotype turned up a few times. The chain links TRBV5-1 to TRBJ2-7; D tentatively fits TRBD1 or TRBD2 (5 bases each). V gave up 1 base and J gave up 3 bases, with 14 bases separating them. Germline values: CDR1 SGHRS, CDR2 YFSETQ. CDR3 length: 15 residues. The CDR3 DNA reads TGCGCCAGCAGCTTGTTCGGCAGGGACCTCTACGAGCAGTACTTC. Its translation: CASSLFGRDLYEQYF.

The genes are TRBV15 and TRBJ2-5, with 7 nucleotides matching TRBD2. The V gene end was trimmed by 0 bases and the J gene end by 3 bases; junction bases not matched to a gene: 7. Germline V gene data show CDR1 as LNHNV and CDR2 as YYDKDF (reference sequence). CDR3 size: 16 residues. The CDR3 nucleotides read TGTGCCACCAGCAGAGACCATCTAGCGGATAAAGAGACCCAGTACTTC. Its translation is CATSRDHLADKETQYF.